One and the same sample provided the 15 T cell receptor beta chains below, sequenced in a study of T cell clonality in common variable immunodeficiency. TCRdb's table, derived via immunoSEQ multiplex PCR, lists solely in-frame clones and lacks some. The sample contains about 31,000 clones, none occurring once; around 6.9% lies in the top ten. No antigen is known for these receptors. The study's findings and limits: Common variable immunodeficiency TCR beta sequences reportedly had fewer deletions and N-nucleotide insertions.

Sample: peripheral blood mononuclear cells. The source of these receptors is a human donor with common variable immunodeficiency.

On this clone itself: The read gets to within 3 residues of the CDR3 end, and the germline J gene fills in the rest. The chain carries TRBV30 and TRBJ2-1; 12 bases line up with TRBD1. CDR1 GTSNPN and CDR2 SVGIG come from the germline V gene (reference sequence). V dropped 5 bases and J dropped 7; count of bases not matched to a gene: 6. The CDR3 length is 14 residues. CDR3 DNA, as far as it was read: TGTGCCTGGGGGCCGGGACAGGGGGCGAATGAG. This sequence encodes CAWGPGQGANE. The complete CDR3 protein is CAWGPGQGANEQFF.

The sequenced part of the CDR3 DNA is TGTGCCAGCAGTGAAAGGGCCAGCGGGCATACCAAGAAGCCC. It yields the protein CASSERASGHTKKP. The CDR3 in full is CASSERASGHTKKPQHF. V gene TRBV2 combines with J gene TRBJ1-5; D remains ambiguous. Read coverage stops 3 residues before the CDR3 terminus; the germline J gene supplies the remainder. From germline, CDR1 is SNHLY and CDR2 FYNNEI. This CDR3 has 17 residues. V was pared by 2 bases and J by 8 bases, with 22 bases between.

This clone was found a few times. The read ends 3 residues early relative to the CDR3; the germline J gene fills the gap. The rearrangement joins TRBV7-3 to TRBJ2-2, with 11 bases that match TRBD2. The V and J ends lost 5 bases and 0 bases, in that order; junction bases with no gene match: 5. Germline CDR1 and CDR2: SGHTA and FQGTGA. This CDR3 comprises 17 residues. CDR3 in amino acids: CASSISSGRTNTGELFF. The sequenced CDR3 bases are TGTGCCAGCAGCATCTCTAGCGGGAGGACGAACACCGGGGAG.

For this clone: The observed sequence ends 3 residues before the CDR3 terminus, with the missing tail filled in from the germline J gene. J is TRBJ1-6 and V is TRBV11-2; no firm D call. Trimming took off 5 bases at V and 9 bases at J, with 17 bases between the two ends. Germline-derived CDR1 and CDR2 are SGHAT and FQNNGV. The CDR3 contains 15 residues. Here the CDR3 reads CASSPLGEGSSPLHF. The covered CDR3 bases are TGTGCCAGCAGCCCACTAGGAGAGGGAAGTTCACCC.

This clone has only a few counts. The missing CDR3 end, 3 residues past where the read stops, is filled in from the germline J gene. The rearrangement uses TRBV11-2 and TRBJ2-1; D may be TRBD1 (6 bases). The CDR3 loop spans 14 amino acids. Germline-derived CDR1 and CDR2 are SGHAT and FQNNGV. Deletions cut 2 bases from V and 7 bases from J, with 12 bases between. The CDR3 bases that were read are TGTGCCAGCAGCTTAATACAGGGTGTGAATGAG. This translates into CASSLIQGVNE. The full-length CDR3 reads as CASSLIQGVNEQFF. Full variable domain (outside the CDR3, taken from reference TRBV11-2 and TRBJ2-1): EAGVAQSPRYKIIEKRQSVAFWCNPISGHATLYWYQQILGQGPKLLIQFQNNGVVDDSQLPKDRFSAERLKGVDSTLKIQPAKLEDSAVYLCASSLIQGVNEQFFGPGTRLTVL.

This clone was counted many times. The read falls 3 residues short of the CDR3 end, and the missing part is taken from the germline J gene. V gene TRBV3-1 (or the pseudogene TRBV3-2) combines with J gene TRBJ2-3; 8 bases map to TRBD2. The V and J ends lost 1 base and 4 bases, in that order; junction bases with no gene match: 7. There are 16 residues in the CDR3. The V gene's germline CDR1 is LGHDT and CDR2 YNNKEL (reference sequence). CDR3 in amino acids: CASSQGREVSADTQYF. The DNA read from the CDR3 is TGTGCCAGCAGCCAAGGGCGGGAGGTTAGCGCAGATACG.

With respect to this clone: The observed sequence ends 3 residues before the CDR3 terminus, with the missing tail filled in from the germline J gene. The chain is built from TRBV6-1 and TRBJ1-5, with D uncertain. This CDR3 is built from 15 residues. Trimming left V 1 base short and J 7 bases short, with 14 bases between. The germline CDR1 and CDR2 sequences are MNHNS and SASEGT. CDR3 DNA, as far as it was read: TGTGCCAGCAGTGAAGACGTGGCAGAACGCCAGCCC. Protein: CASSEDVAERQP. The whole CDR3 region reads CASSEDVAERQPQHF.

This clone was found a few times. Read data end 3 residues before the CDR3 end; the end is taken from the germline J gene. This chain connects TRBV2 to TRBJ1-1; possibly TRBD1 for D (5 bases). Trimming left V 6 bases short and J 7 bases short, with 24 bases between. Germline V lookup: CDR1 SNHLY, CDR2 FYNNEI. The CDR3 contains 16 residues. The CDR3 DNA, read in part, is TGTGCCAGCAGGGGAAACACGGTCAGGGATCCCTTTGAA. Amino acid sequence: CASRGNTVRDPFE. The CDR3 as a whole reads CASRGNTVRDPFEAFF.

This clone was picked up many times. The CDR3 end falls 3 residues outside the read, so it is completed with the germline J gene. V gene TRBV2 combines with J gene TRBJ1-2; 8 bases fit TRBD1. The CDR3 totals 15 residues. CDR1 and CDR2 from the germline V gene are SNHLY and FYNNEI. The CDR3: CASMKDRAGLGGYTF. The part of the CDR3 DNA that was read is TGTGCCAGCATGAAGGACAGGGCGGGTTTAGGGGGC.

This clone was seen ten or more times. Because the CDR3's place on the DNA is in doubt, the DNA is left out and the CDR3 is given as listed by TCRdb. The rearrangement links TRBV19 to TRBJ1-5; the D call TRBD1-2 from the table was never checked on the DNA. CDR1 is LNHDA and CDR2 is SQIVND in the germline V gene (reference sequence). The CDR3 extends over 13 residues, inclusive of both ends. This CDR3 reads CASTSGSNQPQHF.

The sample holds many counts of this clone. The CDR3 goes on 3 residues after the read ends, and that part is filled in from the germline J gene. This chain joins TRBV18 and TRBJ2-7, with 11 bases lining up with TRBD2. This CDR3 has 17 amino acids. J lost 2 bases, V lost 1 base, and 7 bases had no gene match. Germline CDR1 KGHSH, CDR2 LQKENI. This chain's CDR3 is CASSPLPGTSGTYEQYF. The sequenced part of the CDR3 DNA is TGTGCCAGCTCACCACTCCCCGGGACTAGCGGCACCTACGAG.

The sample holds a few counts of this clone. The read ends 3 residues before the CDR3 terminus; that terminus is restored from the germline J gene. The V gene is TRBV7-9, the J gene TRBJ1-4, with D unclear. Germline V CDR1 and CDR2: SEHNR, FQNEAQ (reference sequence). This CDR3 spans 14 amino acids. Trimming removed 5 bases at V and 5 bases at J, with 12 bases between. Here the CDR3 reads CASSPVPLNEKLFF. The covered CDR3 bases are TGTGCCAGCAGCCCCGTCCCTCTAAATGAAAAA. Complete variable domain (other parts from reference TRBV7-9 and TRBJ1-4): DTGVSQNPRHKITKRGQNVTFRCDPISEHNRLYWYRQTLGQGPEFLTYFQNEAQLEKSRLLSDRFSAERPKGSFSTLEIQRTEQGDSAMYLCASSPVPLNEKLFFGSGTQLSVL.

This clone was detected ten times or more. The read ends 3 residues shy of where the CDR3 ends; the end is completed using the germline J gene. The V and J genes are TRBV11-3 and TRBJ1-3; D is ambiguous. Looked up from germline, CDR1 is SGHNT and CDR2 is YENEEA. CDR3 length: 12 residues. The DNA read from the CDR3 is TGTGCCAGCAGTCTCACCCTAGCGGGG. Translation gives CASSLTLAG. The entire CDR3 reads CASSLTLAGIYF.

In its sample, this clone is medium-sized. From the germline J gene comes the end of the CDR3, since the read stops 3 residues before it. The chain is built from TRBV9 and TRBJ1-2, with D perhaps matching TRBD1 (6 bases). This CDR3 contains 16 residues. The germline V gene has CDR1 SGDLS and CDR2 YYNGEE. With 0 bases removed from V and 3 bases from J, the gap between germline ends came to 15 bases. CDR3 DNA (partial): TGTGCCAGCAGCGTAGGCACAGGGAAAGAGGACTATGGC. This sequence encodes CASSVGTGKEDYG. The whole CDR3 sequence is CASSVGTGKEDYGYTF.

This clone has a handful of counts. The covered CDR3 bases are TGTGCCAGCAGCTTCCCTGGACTAGGCGGCAATGAG. Amino acids: CASSFPGLGGNE. The entire CDR3 protein is CASSFPGLGGNEQFF. The rearrangement joins TRBV7-2 to TRBJ2-1; 7 nucleotides match TRBD2. The read terminates 3 residues ahead of where the CDR3 ends, so the germline J gene completes it. This CDR3 comprises 15 residues. Germline CDR1 reads SGHTA; CDR2 reads FQGNSA. After removal of 3 bases from V and 6 bases from J, the junction contained 8 bases not matched to a gene.